One sample yielded the 31 T cell receptor beta chains listed below, sequenced in a study of cytomegalovirus exposure and HLA in healthy donors. Vbeta (60) and Jbeta (13) primers were used in the PCR. The assay was immunoSEQ multiplex PCR, and TCRdb's table has in-frame clones only and misses some. The data hold 100,000 or so clones, with approximately 75% observed a single time. The sample taken for sequencing was PBMCs. These receptor sequences come from a woman between 40 and 55 years old in good health and CMV-seronegative.

This chain joins TRBV5-6 and TRBJ1-4, with D maybe TRBD1 (5 bases). Trimming cost V 3 bases and J 8 bases, with 14 bases left between them. The CDR3 is 14 amino acids. Per germline, CDR1 SGHDT and CDR2 YYEEEE. The CDR3 is CASSSYQGREKLFF. CDR3 nucleotide sequence: TGTGCCAGCAGCTCCTACCAGGGCCGGGAAAAACTGTTTTTT.

This clone was detected a few times. The V and J genes are TRBV9 and TRBJ1-3, with TRBD1 matching 10 bases. Germline V gene data show CDR1 as SGDLS and CDR2 as YYNGEE. The CDR3 is 15 residues long. Trimming took 2 bases from V and 2 from J; bases not matched to a gene: 1. The CDR3 DNA is TGTGCCAGCAGCGTGACAGGGGGCCCTGGAAACACCATATATTTT. Its protein is CASSVTGGPGNTIYF.

The chain employs TRBV25-1 and TRBJ1-1, with 8 bases fitting TRBD1. The CDR3 is made up of 16 amino acids. Per germline, CDR1 MGHDK and CDR2 SYGVNS. V shed 1 base and J 3 bases; nucleotides not matched to a gene: 7. For the CDR3, the DNA is TGTGCCAGCAGTGAATTCAGGGGGCAGGGACACACTGAAGCTTTCTTT. This gives the protein CASSEFRGQGHTEAFF.

This sequence joins TRBV6-6 and TRBJ2-7, with 12 bases matching TRBD2. From germline, CDR1 is MNHNY and CDR2 SVGAGI (reference sequence). This CDR3 is 14 amino acids long. V lost 6 bases and J lost 7; bases outside the gene matches: 7. The chain's CDR3 is CASRTGLAGYEQYF. The CDR3 nucleotides are TGTGCCAGCAGAACCGGACTAGCGGGATATGAGCAGTACTTC.

The CDR3 loop reads CASSLGGQSGTYEQYF. CDR3 in DNA: TGTGCCAGCAGCTTAGGGGGGCAGTCTGGAACCTACGAGCAGTACTTC. This chain uses TRBV11-2 with TRBJ2-7, with a tentative D call TRBD1 (6 bases). The germline V and J ends were trimmed by 1 base and 2 bases, with 15 bases remaining between them. CDR3 length: 16 amino acids. CDR1 and CDR2 (germline): SGHAT, FQNNGV.

This chain uses TRBV4-3 with TRBJ1-5; D is ambiguous. Trimming pared 0 bases from V and 1 base from J, leaving 10 bases between. The CDR3 totals 16 residues. In germline, CDR1 is LGHNA, CDR2 YSLEER. The CDR3 sequence is CASSQDRGGSNQPQHF. The CDR3, as DNA: TGCGCCAGCAGCCAAGATCGGGGTGGGAGCAATCAGCCCCAGCATTTT.

The genes are TRBV10-3 and TRBJ1-3; tentative D call: TRBD1 (5 bases). Looked up from germline, CDR1 is ENHRY and CDR2 is SYGVKD. The V and J ends lost 6 bases and 0 bases respectively, with 15 bases between them. This CDR3 has 16 amino acids. CDR3 coding DNA: TGTGCCATCAGATCGGTAGGGGATAACTCTGGAAACACCATATATTTT. This sequence encodes CAIRSVGDNSGNTIYF.

J is TRBJ1-5 and V is TRBV4-3; possibly TRBD1 for D (5 bases). Germline lookup yields CDR1 LGHNA and CDR2 YSLEER. This CDR3 is built from 13 residues. Trimming shortened V by 1 base and J by 5 bases, and 6 bases separated the two germline ends. The DNA for the CDR3 is TGCGCCAGCAGCCAAGGCAGGGATCAGCCCCAGCATTTT. It codes for CASSQGRDQPQHF.

This clone has only a few counts. The rearrangement uses TRBV29-1 and TRBJ1-1, with D hard to call. Germline V gene sequence: CDR1 SQVTM, CDR2 ANQGSEA. Trimming pared 1 base from V and 5 bases from J, leaving 5 bases between. The CDR3 contains 11 residues. DNA of the CDR3: TGCAGCGTTGAAGCGGGGACTGAAGCTTTCTTT. Translating gives CSVEAGTEAFF.

This clone occurred once. The chain employs TRBV6-5 and TRBJ1-2; D perhaps matches TRBD1 (6 bases). The length of the CDR3 is 15 residues. Per the germline V gene, CDR1 is MNHEY and CDR2 is SVGAGI. Deletions cut 6 bases from V and 2 bases from J, with 16 bases between. The DNA for the CDR3 is TGTGCCAGCAGAGCTACCAGAGGACAGAACTATGGCTACACCTTC. This gives the protein CASRATRGQNYGYTF.

This clone came up once. This chain uses TRBV18 with TRBJ2-1; the D gene is possibly TRBD2 (6 bases). Trimming took 3 bases from V and 5 from J, leaving 14 bases between them. CDR1 and CDR2 (germline): KGHSH, LQKENI. The CDR3 loop spans 15 amino acids. CDR3 sequence: CASSPSGEVHNEQFF. CDR3 sequence (DNA): TGTGCCAGCTCACCTTCTGGGGAGGTACACAATGAGCAGTTCTTC.

This clone was counted once. V and J are TRBV4-3 and TRBJ2-7, with TRBD2 matching 11 bases. Germline assignment: CDR1 LGHNA and CDR2 YSLEER. CDR3 length: 16 amino acids. Trimming took 0 bases from V and 6 from J; bases not matched to a gene: 7. The CDR3, as DNA: TGCGCCAGCAGCCAAGATCCGGGGCTAGCGGGAGGCGAGCAGTACTTC. Its translation is CASSQDPGLAGGEQYF.

The chain employs TRBV7-8 and TRBJ2-3; the match to TRBD2 covers 8 bases. The CDR3 runs 14 residues. J gave up 10 bases and V 1 base, and 7 bases lay outside the gene matches. Germline V gives CDR1 SGHVS, CDR2 FQNEAQ. CDR3 nucleotides: TGTGCCAGCAGCTTAGATACGCTTAGCGGGGCGCAGTATTTT. This gives the protein CASSLDTLSGAQYF.

The rearrangement joins TRBV29-1 to TRBJ1-1; no clear D. V lost 8 bases to trimming and J lost 3 bases, with 19 bases between them. Germline loops: CDR1 SQVTM, CDR2 ANQGSEA. This CDR3 comprises 14 residues. The CDR3 DNA follows: TGCAGCCATAGTATAACTGATCGAGACACTGAAGCTTTCTTT. It specifies CSHSITDRDTEAFF.

The chain recombines TRBV6-6 with TRBJ1-1; 8 bases map to TRBD1. The germline gives CDR1 MNHNY, CDR2 SVGAGI (reference sequence). The CDR3 loop spans 14 amino acids. Germline trimming cut 6 bases from V and 4 bases from J; bases unmatched to any gene: 7. This CDR3 is CASSERQGFTEAFF. The CDR3 coding sequence is TGTGCCAGCAGCGAGCGACAGGGGTTCACTGAAGCTTTCTTT.

The chain has TRBV11-3 and TRBJ2-2, with D maybe TRBD1 (6 bases). V was cut by 4 bases and J by 1 base, with 7 bases left in between. This CDR3 has 14 residues. CDR1 SGHNT and CDR2 YENEEA come from the germline V gene. The CDR3 sequence is CASSSGQNTGELFF. The DNA of the CDR3 is TGTGCCAGCAGCTCGGGACAGAACACCGGGGAGCTGTTTTTT.

This clone was observed a few times. The gene calls are TRBV19 and TRBJ2-1; 10 positions match TRBD2. The ends lost 4 bases at V and 10 bases at J; junction bases unmatched: 10. The CDR3 contains 15 residues. Germline CDR1 is LNHDA and CDR2 is SQIVND (reference sequence). For the CDR3, the DNA is TGTGCCAGTAGTAAGGGAAGCGGGGGGGCTCGGGAGCAGTTCTTC. Translated, it gives CASSKGSGGAREQFF.

This clone has more than one count but fewer than ten. This sequence joins TRBV19 and TRBJ1-4; no clear D gene. This CDR3 spans 13 amino acids. CDR1 is LNHDA and CDR2 is SQIVND in the germline V gene (reference sequence). V dropped 8 bases and J dropped 3 bases, with 10 bases sitting between them. CDR3 sequence: CASGDWANEKLFF. The CDR3 DNA reads as TGTGCCAGTGGTGACTGGGCTAATGAAAAACTGTTTTTT.

This clone was recorded only once. The V call is TRBV19, the J call TRBJ1-4; 7 nucleotides match TRBD1. This CDR3 has 15 amino acids. The germline V gene encodes CDR1 LNHDA and CDR2 SQIVND (reference sequence). V was pared by 5 bases and J by 5 bases, with 8 bases of the junction left unmatched. The CDR3 region is CASSVPGTDNEKLFF. The CDR3 DNA is TGTGCCAGTAGTGTCCCCGGGACAGACAATGAAAAACTGTTTTTT.

V is TRBV7-3 and J is TRBJ2-7; 7 nucleotides match TRBD1. With 4 bases clipped from V and 3 bases from J, the junction kept 6 bases outside the gene matches. This CDR3 contains 14 residues. Germline V CDR1 and CDR2: SGHTA, FQGTGA. For the CDR3, the DNA is TGTGCCAGCAGCTGGGGACCAGGGGGCTACGAGCAGTACTTC. This sequence encodes CASSWGPGGYEQYF.

The J gene is TRBJ2-3, the V gene TRBV9; a possible D gene is TRBD2 (6 bases). CDR1 SGDLS and CDR2 YYNGEE come from the germline V gene. The V gene lost 0 bases and the J gene lost 2 bases, with 7 bases spanning the gap. The CDR3 consists of 14 residues. The DNA for the CDR3 is TGTGCCAGCAGCGTAGCGGGGGACACAGATACGCAGTATTTT. As protein: CASSVAGDTDTQYF. Variable domain in full (rest from reference TRBV9 and TRBJ2-3): DSGVTQTPKHLITATGQRVTLRCSPRSGDLSVYWYQQSLDQGLQFLIQYYNGEERAKGNILERFSAQQFPDLHSELNLSSLELGDSALYFCASSVAGDTDTQYFGPGTRLTVL.

This clone was recorded once. The chain combines TRBV4-2 with TRBJ1-2, with D maybe TRBD1 (5 bases). Per germline, CDR1 LGHNA and CDR2 YNFKEQ. This CDR3 comprises 15 residues. Trimming took 4 bases from V and 4 from J, leaving 16 bases between them. CDR3: CASSPTGVAIYGYTF. For the CDR3, the DNA is TGTGCCAGCAGCCCAACGGGGGTCGCGATCTATGGCTACACCTTC.

The CDR3 sequence is CASSLWSDGATYEQYF. For the CDR3, the DNA is TGTGCCAGCAGCTTATGGTCTGACGGAGCCACCTACGAGCAGTACTTC. The chain has TRBV11-2 and TRBJ2-7; unclear D gene. Germline CDR1 reads SGHAT; CDR2 reads FQNNGV. Trimming pared 2 bases from V and 2 bases from J, leaving 16 bases between. This CDR3 spans 16 amino acids.

The rearrangement uses TRBV9 and TRBJ2-3, with TRBD2 identical over 8 bases. The CDR3 length is 15 residues. V lost 3 bases to trimming and J lost 3 bases; unmatched junction nucleotides: 6. The germline gives CDR1 SGDLS, CDR2 YYNGEE. CDR3 nucleotide sequence: TGTGCCAGCAGCGGAAGACTAGCGAGTACAGATACGCAGTATTTT. Its translation is CASSGRLASTDTQYF. Drawing the rest from reference TRBV9 and TRBJ2-3, the complete variable domain is DSGVTQTPKHLITATGQRVTLRCSPRSGDLSVYWYQQSLDQGLQFLIQYYNGEERAKGNILERFSAQQFPDLHSELNLSSLELGDSALYFCASSGRLASTDTQYFGPGTRLTVL.

The chain links TRBV19 to TRBJ1-3, with 11 bases fitting TRBD1. CDR1 is LNHDA, CDR2 SQIVND, per germline (reference sequence). This CDR3 has 15 amino acids. Trimming removed 4 bases from V and 5 bases from J; junction bases left unmatched: 4. The CDR3 DNA follows: TGTGCCAGTAGTAGGACAGGGGGCTCGAGAAACACCATATATTTT. It yields the protein CASSRTGGSRNTIYF.

The CDR3 here is CASAKQLAGARRKETDTQYF. The CDR3 region has the DNA TGCGCCAGCGCAAAACAACTAGCGGGGGCTCGCAGAAAGGAAACAGATACGCAGTATTTT. The rearrangement links TRBV5-1 to TRBJ2-3; 11 nucleotides agree with TRBD2. Looked up from germline, CDR1 is SGHRS and CDR2 is YFSETQ. The CDR3 consists of 20 residues. Trimming cost V 7 bases and J 3 bases; bases outside gene matches: 22.

This chain connects TRBV5-1 to TRBJ1-4; 8 nucleotides agree with TRBD1. Germline V gene data show CDR1 as SGHRS and CDR2 as YFSETQ. This CDR3 is built from 14 residues. V shed 3 bases, J shed 7 bases, and the junction held 5 bases outside the gene matches. The chain's CDR3 is CASSSDRAGEKLFF. The CDR3 nucleotides read TGCGCCAGCAGCTCGGACAGGGCCGGTGAAAAACTGTTTTTT.

The rearrangement joins TRBV6-5 to TRBJ2-7, with 7 bases that match TRBD2. This CDR3 is built from 12 residues. J was trimmed by 5 bases and V by 4 bases; bases with no gene match: 2. Germline CDR1 MNHEY, CDR2 SVGAGI. CDR3 DNA sequence: TGTGCCAGCAGTTGGGGGGGGGACGAGCAGTACTTC. This gives the protein CASSWGGDEQYF.

V usage is TRBV2 and J usage is TRBJ1-4; 9 bases align to TRBD1. V lost 4 bases to trimming and J lost 8 bases; unmatched junction nucleotides: 8. The CDR3 length is 15 residues. Germline CDR1 is SNHLY and CDR2 is FYNNEI. CDR3 residues: CASSGDRGAGEKLFF. The CDR3 nucleotides are TGTGCCAGCAGTGGCGACAGGGGGGCGGGGGAAAAACTGTTTTTT.

V gene TRBV6-5 combines with J gene TRBJ2-1; 7 bases are shared with TRBD1. CDR1 is MNHEY, CDR2 SVGAGI, per germline. The CDR3 consists of 16 residues. The junction had 5 bases not matched to a gene; V was cut back by 2 bases and J by 1 base. The CDR3 coding sequence is TGTGCCAGCAGTTACCACGGGACAGAGTCCTACAATGAGCAGTTCTTC. It encodes CASSYHGTESYNEQFF.

The chain recombines TRBV10-1 with TRBJ2-7; D gene ambiguous. CDR3 size: 15 residues. The V end lost 7 bases, the J end lost 2 bases, and 18 bases lay between the germline ends. Looked up from germline, CDR1 is WNHNN and CDR2 is SYGVQD (reference sequence). CDR3 DNA sequence: TGCGCCAGCAACCGGTACGAGCCCTCCACCTACGAGCAGTACTTC. The encoded protein is CASNRYEPSTYEQYF.